This TCR beta chain was documented in a study of cytomegalovirus exposure and HLA in healthy donors. CDR1 MGHRA and CDR2 YSYEKL come from the germline V gene. Trimming took off 1 base at V and 0 bases at J, with 10 bases between the two ends. The CDR3 is 16 amino acids. Study results and limitations: Roughly uniform depth of sequencing across donors was assumed in presence/absence analyses. Reportedly, a later analysis found an Asian-associated ancestry cluster had fewer N-insertions than the approximately 700-donor mean.

The PCR used 60 Vbeta and 13 Jbeta primers. Original data processing: An analysis performed later counted about 80 million unique TCR beta chains (approximately 12 million of them shared). Clones were read by immunoSEQ multiplex PCR, and TCRdb kept only the in-frame ones, dropping some. V and J calls and clone size follow that table, whereas D and trimming were derived from the DNA. The sample carries tens of thousands of clones, 81% recorded once. Notes on this clone: Its antigen is not known.

The source material was PBMCs. The chain links TRBV4-1 to TRBJ1-5, with no clear D. The sequence came from a girl under 10 years old in good health and CMV-seropositive. DNA for the CDR3: TGCGCCAGCAGCCAAGTGCTTAGTTATAGCAATCAGCCCCAGCATTTT. This codes for CASSQVLSYSNQPQHF.